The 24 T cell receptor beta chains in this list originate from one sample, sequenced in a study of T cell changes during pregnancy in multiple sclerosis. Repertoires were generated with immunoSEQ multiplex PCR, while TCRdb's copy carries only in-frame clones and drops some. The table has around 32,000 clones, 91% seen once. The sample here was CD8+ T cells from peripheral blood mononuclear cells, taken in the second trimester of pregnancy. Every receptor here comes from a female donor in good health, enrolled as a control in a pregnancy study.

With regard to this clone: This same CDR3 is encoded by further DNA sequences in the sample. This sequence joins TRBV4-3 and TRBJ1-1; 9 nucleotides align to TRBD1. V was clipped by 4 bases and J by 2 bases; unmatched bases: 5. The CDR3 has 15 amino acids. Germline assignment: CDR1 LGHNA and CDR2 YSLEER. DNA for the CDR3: TGCGCCAGCAGCCGGCTAACAGGGGGCAACACTGAAGCTTTCTTT. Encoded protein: CASSRLTGGNTEAFF.

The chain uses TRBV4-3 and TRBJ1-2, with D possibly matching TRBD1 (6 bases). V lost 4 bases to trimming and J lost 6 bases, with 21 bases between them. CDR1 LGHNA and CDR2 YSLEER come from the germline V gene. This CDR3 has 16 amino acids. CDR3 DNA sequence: TGCGCCAGCAGCCCCCGGACAGATCTAGACTATGATGGCTACACCTTC. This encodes CASSPRTDLDYDGYTF.

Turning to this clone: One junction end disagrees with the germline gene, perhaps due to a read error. In nucleotides, the CDR3 is TGTCCAGTCGAAATAGAAAGGAGTACGGACTTC. It yields the protein CPVEIERSTDF. The rearrangement links TRBV30 to TRBJ2-7; D uncertain. The germline V gene has CDR1 GTSNPN and CDR2 SVGIG (reference sequence). The CDR3 totals 11 residues.

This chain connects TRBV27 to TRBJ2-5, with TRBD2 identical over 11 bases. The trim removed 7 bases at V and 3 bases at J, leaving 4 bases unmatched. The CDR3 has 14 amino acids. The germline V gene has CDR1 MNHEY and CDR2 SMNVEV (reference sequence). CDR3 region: CASTKGLAEETQYF. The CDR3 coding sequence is TGTGCCAGCACCAAGGGACTAGCGGAAGAGACCCAGTACTTC.

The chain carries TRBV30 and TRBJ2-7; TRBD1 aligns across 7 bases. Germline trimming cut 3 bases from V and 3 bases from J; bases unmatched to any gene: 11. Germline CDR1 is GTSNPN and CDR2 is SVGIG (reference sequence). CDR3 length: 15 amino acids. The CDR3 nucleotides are TGTGCCTGGAGCGATACAGGGGATAATTACTACGAGCAGTACTTC. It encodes CAWSDTGDNYYEQYF.

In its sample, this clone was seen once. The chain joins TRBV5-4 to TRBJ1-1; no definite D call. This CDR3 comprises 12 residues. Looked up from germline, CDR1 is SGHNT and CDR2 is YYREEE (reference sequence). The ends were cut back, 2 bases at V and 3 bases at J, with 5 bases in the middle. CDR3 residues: CASSFADTEAFF. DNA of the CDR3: TGTGCCAGCAGCTTTGCGGACACTGAAGCTTTCTTT.

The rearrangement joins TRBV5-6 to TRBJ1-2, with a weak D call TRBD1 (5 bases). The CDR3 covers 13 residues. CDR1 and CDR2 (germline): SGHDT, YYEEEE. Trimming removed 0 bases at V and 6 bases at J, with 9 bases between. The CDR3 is CASSLGRDDGYTF. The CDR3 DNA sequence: TGTGCCAGCAGCTTGGGCAGGGATGATGGCTACACCTTC.

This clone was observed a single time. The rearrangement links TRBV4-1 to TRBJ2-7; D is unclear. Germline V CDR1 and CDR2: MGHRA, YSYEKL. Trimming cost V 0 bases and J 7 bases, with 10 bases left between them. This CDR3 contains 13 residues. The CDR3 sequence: CASSQDRGLEQYF. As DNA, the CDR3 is TGCGCCAGCAGCCAAGATCGAGGTCTGGAGCAGTACTTC.

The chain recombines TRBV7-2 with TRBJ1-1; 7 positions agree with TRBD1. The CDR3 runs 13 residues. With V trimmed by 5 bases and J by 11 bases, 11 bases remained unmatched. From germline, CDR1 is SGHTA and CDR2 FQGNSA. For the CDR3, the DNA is TGTGCCAGCAGCGAGATTTTGACAGGGACGGCTTTCTTT. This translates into CASSEILTGTAFF.

As DNA, the CDR3 is TGTGCCAGCAGCTTAGCGCTCCTAGCGGACCTGGGGAGAGATACGCAGTATTTT. Translation gives CASSLALLADLGRDTQYF. The rearrangement uses TRBV7-2 and TRBJ2-3; 7 nucleotides agree with TRBD2. The CDR3 spans 18 residues. Unmatched junction bases numbered 14, after V lost 0 bases and J lost 5 bases. CDR1 SGHTA and CDR2 FQGNSA come from the germline V gene.

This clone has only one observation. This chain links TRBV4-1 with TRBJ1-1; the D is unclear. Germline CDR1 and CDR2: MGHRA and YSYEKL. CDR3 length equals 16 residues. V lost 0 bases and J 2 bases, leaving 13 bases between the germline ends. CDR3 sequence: CASSQDHRGINTEAFF. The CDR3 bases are TGCGCCAGCAGCCAAGATCACCGAGGGATTAACACTGAAGCTTTCTTT.

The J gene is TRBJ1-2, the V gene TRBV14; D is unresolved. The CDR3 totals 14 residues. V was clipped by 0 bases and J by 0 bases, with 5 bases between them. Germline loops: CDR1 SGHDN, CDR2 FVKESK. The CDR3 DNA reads TGTGCCAGCAGCCAAGATGGGCCTAACTATGGCTACACCTTC. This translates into CASSQDGPNYGYTF. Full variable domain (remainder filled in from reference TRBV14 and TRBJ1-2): EAGVTQFPSHSVIEKGQTVTLRCDPISGHDNLYWYRRVMGKEIKFLLHFVKESKQDESGMPNNRFLAERTGGTYSTLKVQPAELEDSGVYFCASSQDGPNYGYTFGSGTRLTVV.

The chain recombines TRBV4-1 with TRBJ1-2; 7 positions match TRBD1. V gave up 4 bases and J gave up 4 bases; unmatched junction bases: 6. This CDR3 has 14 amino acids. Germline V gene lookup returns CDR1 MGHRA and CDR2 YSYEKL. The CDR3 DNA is TGCGCCAGCAGCCCTGGACAGGTGCTCTATGGCTACACCTTC. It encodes CASSPGQVLYGYTF.

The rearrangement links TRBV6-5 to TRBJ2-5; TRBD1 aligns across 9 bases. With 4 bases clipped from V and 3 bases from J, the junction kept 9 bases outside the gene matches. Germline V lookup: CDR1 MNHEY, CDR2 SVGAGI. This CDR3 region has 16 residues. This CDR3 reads CASSLSGTGTKETQYF. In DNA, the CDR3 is TGTGCCAGCAGTTTATCCGGGACAGGGACAAAAGAGACCCAGTACTTC.

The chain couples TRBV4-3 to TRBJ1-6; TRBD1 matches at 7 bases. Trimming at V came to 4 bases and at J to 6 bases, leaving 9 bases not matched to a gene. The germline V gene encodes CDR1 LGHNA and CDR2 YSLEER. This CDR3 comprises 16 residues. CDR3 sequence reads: CASSPATGSGNSPLHF. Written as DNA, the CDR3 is TGCGCCAGCAGCCCCGCGACAGGGAGTGGTAATTCACCCCTCCACTTT.

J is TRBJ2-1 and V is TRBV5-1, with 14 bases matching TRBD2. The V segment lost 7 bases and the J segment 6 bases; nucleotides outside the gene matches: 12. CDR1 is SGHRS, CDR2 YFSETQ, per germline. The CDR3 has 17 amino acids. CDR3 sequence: CASRFNLGTSGSNEQFF. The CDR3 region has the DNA TGCGCCAGCCGATTTAACCTTGGGACTAGCGGGAGCAATGAGCAGTTCTTC.

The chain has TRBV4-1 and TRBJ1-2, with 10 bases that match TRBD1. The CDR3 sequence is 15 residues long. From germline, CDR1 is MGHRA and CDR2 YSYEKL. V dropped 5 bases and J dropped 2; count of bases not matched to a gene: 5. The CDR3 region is CASSYPGQGNYGYTF. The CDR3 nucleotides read TGCGCCAGCAGCTATCCGGGACAGGGGAACTATGGCTACACCTTC.

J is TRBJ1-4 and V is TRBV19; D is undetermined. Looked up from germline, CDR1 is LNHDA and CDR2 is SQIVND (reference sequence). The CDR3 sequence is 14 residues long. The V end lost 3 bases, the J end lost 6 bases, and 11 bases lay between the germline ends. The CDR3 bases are TGTGCCAGTAGTATTATGGTTTCGGATGAAAAACTGTTTTTT. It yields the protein CASSIMVSDEKLFF.

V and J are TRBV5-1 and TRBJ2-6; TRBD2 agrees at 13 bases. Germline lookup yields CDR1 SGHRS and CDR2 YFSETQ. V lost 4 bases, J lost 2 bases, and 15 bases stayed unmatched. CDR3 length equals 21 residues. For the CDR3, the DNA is TGCGCCAGCAGCCCCTCGGGACTAGCGGGGCCTCCGAGCGCTGGGGCCAACGTCCTGACTTTC. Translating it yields CASSPSGLAGPPSAGANVLTF.

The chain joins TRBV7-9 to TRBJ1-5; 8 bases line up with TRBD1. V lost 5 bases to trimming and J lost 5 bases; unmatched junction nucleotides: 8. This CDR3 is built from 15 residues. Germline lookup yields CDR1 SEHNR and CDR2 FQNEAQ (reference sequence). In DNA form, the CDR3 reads TGTGCCAGCAGCGGAGACAGGGGAAGAGATCAGCCCCAGCATTTT. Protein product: CASSGDRGRDQPQHF. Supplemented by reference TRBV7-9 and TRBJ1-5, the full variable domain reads DTGVSQNPRHKITKRGQNVTFRCDPISEHNRLYWYRQTLGQGPEFLTYFQNEAQLEKSRLLSDRFSAERPKGSFSTLEIQRTEQGDSAMYLCASSGDRGRDQPQHFGDGTRLSIL.

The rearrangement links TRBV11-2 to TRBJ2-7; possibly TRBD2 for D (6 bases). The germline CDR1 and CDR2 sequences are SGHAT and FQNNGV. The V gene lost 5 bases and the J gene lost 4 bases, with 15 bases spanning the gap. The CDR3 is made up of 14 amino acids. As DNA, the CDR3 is TGTGCCAGCAGCGTCGGGACGGGGAGGTACGAGCAGTACTTC. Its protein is CASSVGTGRYEQYF. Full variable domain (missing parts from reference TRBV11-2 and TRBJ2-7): EAGVAQSPRYKIIEKRQSVAFWCNPISGHATLYWYQQILGQGPKLLIQFQNNGVVDDSQLPKDRFSAERLKGVDSTLKIQPAKLEDSAVYLCASSVGTGRYEQYFGPGTRLTVT.

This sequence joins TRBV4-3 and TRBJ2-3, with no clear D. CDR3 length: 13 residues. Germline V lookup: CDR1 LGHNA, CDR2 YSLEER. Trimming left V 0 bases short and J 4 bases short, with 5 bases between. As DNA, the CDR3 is TGCGCCAGCAGCCAAGATACGGCAGATACGCAGTATTTT. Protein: CASSQDTADTQYF.

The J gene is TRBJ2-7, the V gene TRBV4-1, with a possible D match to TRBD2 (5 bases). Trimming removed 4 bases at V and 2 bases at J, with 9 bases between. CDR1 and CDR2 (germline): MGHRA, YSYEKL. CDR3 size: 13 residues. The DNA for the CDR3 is TGCGCCAGCAGCCGAGCGGAGGCCTACGAGCAGTACTTC. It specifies CASSRAEAYEQYF.

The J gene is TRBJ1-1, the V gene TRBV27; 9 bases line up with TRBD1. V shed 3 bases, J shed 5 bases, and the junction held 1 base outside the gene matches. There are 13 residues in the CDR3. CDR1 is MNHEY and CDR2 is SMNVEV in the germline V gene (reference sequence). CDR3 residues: CASSLTGGTEAFF. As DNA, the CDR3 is TGTGCCAGCAGTTTGACAGGGGGGACTGAAGCTTTCTTT.